Listed here are 22 T cell receptor beta chains from one sample, sequenced in a study of identical twins. TCRdb re-called the 5' RACE reads through MiXCR, storing one row per CDR3 protein. The data hold around 340,000 distinct CDR3 sequences, with around an eighth observed a single time. The same data also contributed to another study, on yellow fever vaccine responses in identical twins.

The sample taken for sequencing was CD8+ T cells sorted from blood. All receptors come from a woman aged 18-29 years in good health.

The CDR3 here is CSVGSRGVYPLDEAFF. The CDR3 DNA reads TGCAGCGTTGGTAGCAGGGGGGTCTATCCATTGGATGAAGCTTTCTTT. The chain combines TRBV29-1 with TRBJ1-1; TRBD1 aligns across 7 bases. Germline V gives CDR1 SQVTM, CDR2 ANQGSEA. J was trimmed by 7 bases and V by 4 bases; bases with no gene match: 18. The CDR3 covers 16 residues.

At least ten counts were recorded for this clonotype. This chain joins TRBV5-5 and TRBJ1-4, with D perhaps TRBD1 (5 bases). Trimming removed 0 bases from V and 3 bases from J, with 9 bases in between. The CDR3 totals 15 residues. Germline V CDR1 and CDR2: SGHKS, YYEKEE (reference sequence). CDR3 DNA: TGTGCCAGCAGCTTGGTTGGGGACCCTAATGAAAAACTGTTTTTT. Encoded protein: CASSLVGDPNEKLFF.

V usage is TRBV29-1 and J usage is TRBJ2-1; TRBD2 matches at 10 bases. The CDR3 runs 13 residues. The junction had 3 bases not matched to a gene; V was cut back by 6 bases and J by 4 bases. The germline V gene encodes CDR1 SQVTM and CDR2 ANQGSEA. The CDR3, as DNA: TGCAGCGTCCGGACTAGCGGTTACAATGAGCAGTTCTTC. Its protein product is CSVRTSGYNEQFF.

This clonotype was seen many times. V usage is TRBV7-9 and J usage is TRBJ2-1; D is uncertain. The ends were cut back, 0 bases at V and 5 bases at J, with 14 bases in the middle. The CDR3 consists of 16 residues. Germline values: CDR1 SEHNR, CDR2 FQNEAQ (reference sequence). The CDR3 DNA reads TGTGCCAGCAGCTTAGCTAGGACCCATTCCGACAATGAGCAGTTCTTC. This translates into CASSLARTHSDNEQFF.

V and J are TRBV27 and TRBJ2-3; 11 nucleotides line up with TRBD2. The CDR3 consists of 17 residues. Germline V gene data show CDR1 as MNHEY and CDR2 as SMNVEV (reference sequence). J was trimmed by 3 bases and V by 1 base; bases with no gene match: 6. The CDR3 DNA is TGTGCCAGCAGTTTATTTAGCGGGAGGGCTCGTACAGATACGCAGTATTTT. It specifies CASSLFSGRARTDTQYF.

This clonotype was observed a few times. V and J are TRBV7-9 and TRBJ1-1, with D perhaps TRBD1 (6 bases). The CDR3 sequence is 14 residues long. The germline V gene encodes CDR1 SEHNR and CDR2 FQNEAQ (reference sequence). Trimming left V 1 base short and J 5 bases short, with 11 bases between. The chain's CDR3 is CASSLVKGVTEAFF. DNA for the CDR3: TGTGCCAGCAGCTTAGTCAAGGGGGTTACTGAAGCTTTCTTT.

This clonotype occurred a few times. This chain joins TRBV24-1 and TRBJ2-1; a weak D match, TRBD1 (6 bases). The CDR3 is 13 amino acids. The germline V gene encodes CDR1 KGHDR and CDR2 SFDVKD. Trimming stripped 7 bases from V and 7 bases from J, with 13 bases between. The CDR3 DNA is TGTGCCACCAGCCCGGGGACACGGAATGAGCAGTTCTTC. Its translation: CATSPGTRNEQFF.

V and J are TRBV6-1 and TRBJ2-3; TRBD2 aligns across 9 bases. This CDR3 comprises 15 residues. The V gene end was trimmed by 6 bases and the J gene end by 4 bases; junction bases not matched to a gene: 8. CDR1 is MNHNS and CDR2 is SASEGT in the germline V gene. The CDR3 coding sequence is TGTGCCAGCAGCCAGTATAGCGGGGGCGCAGATACGCAGTATTTT. It specifies CASSQYSGGADTQYF.

A few counts support this clonotype. The CDR3 DNA reads TGTGCCAGCAACAACCCCAGGGGACTCTACGAGCAGTACTTC. It translates to CASNNPRGLYEQYF. The chain uses TRBV28 and TRBJ2-7, with D perhaps assigned TRBD1 or TRBD2 (6 bases each). Deletions cut 7 bases from V and 3 bases from J, with 16 bases between. Germline CDR1 MDHEN, CDR2 SYDVKM. CDR3 length: 14 residues.

This clonotype has just a few counts. The chain is built from TRBV6-4 and TRBJ2-1; D might be TRBD2 (6 bases). The CDR3 is made up of 16 amino acids. V dropped 0 bases and J dropped 3 bases, with 12 bases sitting between them. The V gene's germline CDR1 is MRHNA and CDR2 SNTAGT. CDR3 nucleotides: TGTGCCAGCAGTGACTCGACCTGCGGGGACTACAATGAGCAGTTCTTC. It specifies CASSDSTCGDYNEQFF.

The chain couples TRBV5-1 to TRBJ2-1; TRBD2 aligns across 10 bases. Per the germline V gene, CDR1 is SGHRS and CDR2 is YFSETQ. Trimming took 0 bases from V and 12 from J; bases not matched to a gene: 12. The CDR3 totals 16 residues. CDR3 sequence: CASSLAGLAVGGPQFF. DNA of the CDR3: TGCGCCAGCAGCTTGGCCGGACTAGCGGTCGGCGGGCCGCAGTTCTTC.

This clonotype was picked up a small number of times. V usage is TRBV20-1 and J usage is TRBJ2-1, with 13 bases identical to TRBD2. The germline V gene encodes CDR1 DFQATT and CDR2 SNEGSKA (reference sequence). The trim removed 0 bases at V and 9 bases at J, leaving 14 bases unmatched. CDR3 length: 18 residues. CDR3: CSAREITLTSGGFGEQFF. Written as DNA, the CDR3 is TGCAGTGCTAGAGAGATTACTCTGACTAGCGGGGGGTTTGGTGAGCAGTTCTTC.

This sequence joins TRBV28 and TRBJ2-1, with 8 bases aligning to TRBD1. The CDR3 consists of 16 residues. Unmatched junction bases numbered 10, after V lost 3 bases and J lost 6 bases. Per the germline V gene, CDR1 is MDHEN and CDR2 is SYDVKM. CDR3 loop: CASSFLGQGHINEQFF. In DNA form, the CDR3 reads TGTGCCAGCAGTTTCCTAGGACAGGGTCATATCAATGAGCAGTTCTTC.

The J gene is TRBJ2-7, the V gene TRBV13, with 7 bases matching TRBD2. Germline loops: CDR1 PRHDT, CDR2 FYEKMQ (reference sequence). Trimming took 4 bases from V and 4 from J; bases not matched to a gene: 16. This CDR3 has 17 amino acids. The CDR3 region is CASSSEKAGLQAYEQYF. The CDR3 region has the DNA TGTGCCAGCAGCTCTGAAAAAGCGGGACTCCAGGCTTACGAGCAGTACTTC.

This clonotype was detected a few times. This chain joins TRBV4-1 and TRBJ1-4; D not certain. The germline CDR1 and CDR2 sequences are MGHRA and YSYEKL. V was pared by 0 bases and J by 7 bases, with 15 bases between. The CDR3 length is 16 residues. The CDR3 DNA is TGCGCCAGCAGCCAAGAAGGGTGGGATTCGAGTGAAAAACTGTTTTTT. It is translated as CASSQEGWDSSEKLFF.

This clonotype was seen only a few times. The chain uses TRBV20-1 and TRBJ2-1; 8 positions match TRBD2. The germline gives CDR1 DFQATT, CDR2 SNEGSKA (reference sequence). V lost 2 bases to trimming and J lost 7 bases; unmatched junction nucleotides: 7. The CDR3 has 14 amino acids. CDR3 sequence: CSARSGLAMNEQFF. The CDR3 bases are TGCAGTGCTAGATCTGGACTAGCTATGAATGAGCAGTTCTTC.

This clonotype was observed a few times. The chain employs TRBV11-1 and TRBJ2-5; D tentatively reads TRBD1 or TRBD2 (5 bases each). Germline assignment: CDR1 SGHAT and CDR2 FQDESV (reference sequence). This CDR3 contains 19 residues. Trimming removed 1 base from V and 2 bases from J, with 23 bases in between. CDR3 DNA: TGTGCCAGCAGCTTAGAATGGGACCGCCCCGTCGGGAATCAAGAGACCCAGTACTTC. Translating it yields CASSLEWDRPVGNQETQYF. Full variable domain (outside the CDR3, taken from reference TRBV11-1 and TRBJ2-5): EAEVAQSPRYKITEKSQAVAFWCDPISGHATLYWYRQILGQGPELLVQFQDESVVDDSQLPKDRFSAERLKGVDSTLKIQPAELGDSAMYLCASSLEWDRPVGNQETQYFGPGTRLLVL.

This clonotype was seen a handful of times. The CDR3 reads CASSKGTRGKSYEQYF. CDR3 sequence (DNA): TGTGCCAGCAGCAAAGGTACTCGTGGCAAATCCTACGAGCAGTACTTC. The chain joins TRBV21-1 to TRBJ2-7. TRBV21-1 is a listed pseudogene. This CDR3 contains 16 residues.

This clonotype was recorded many times. The gene calls are TRBV12-3 or TRBV12-4 and TRBJ2-7; D gene uncertain. This CDR3 has 14 amino acids. Deletions cut 5 bases from V and 2 bases from J, with 13 bases between. The chain's CDR3 is CASSIGPGTYEQYF. The CDR3 region has the DNA TGTGCCAGCAGTATAGGGCCCGGAACCTACGAGCAGTACTTC.

This clonotype was picked up many times. This chain links TRBV7-9 with TRBJ2-1; no clear D gene. The CDR3 extends over 13 amino acids. Per the germline V gene, CDR1 is SEHNR and CDR2 is FQNEAQ (reference sequence). V was clipped by 5 bases and J by 1 base, with 6 bases between them. The CDR3 nucleotides read TGTGCCAGCAGCCCCCGATCCTACAATGAGCAGTTCTTC. The encoded protein is CASSPRSYNEQFF.

This clonotype was counted between two and nine times. The chain employs TRBV29-1 and TRBJ2-5; TRBD1 aligns across 8 bases. This CDR3 is 12 amino acids long. V dropped 7 bases and J dropped 5; count of bases not matched to a gene: 6. Germline V gives CDR1 SQVTM, CDR2 ANQGSEA. The CDR3 region has the DNA TGCAGCGCAACAGGGGGGTTGGAGACCCAGTACTTC. This translates into CSATGGLETQYF.

As regards this clonotype: This may be a read error: a much more frequent sequence differs by one nucleotide. The chain joins TRBV7-9 to TRBJ2-3; D not certain. CDR3 length: 12 residues. Per the germline V gene, CDR1 is SEHNR and CDR2 is FQNEAQ (reference sequence). The CDR3 is CDSSFMGDTQYF. The CDR3 nucleotides read TGTGACAGCAGCTTTATGGGAGATACGCAGTATTTT. Drawing the rest from reference TRBV7-9 and TRBJ2-3, the complete variable domain is DTGVSQNPRHKITKRGQNVTFRCDPISEHNRLYWYRQTLGQGPEFLTYFQNEAQLEKSRLLSDRFSAERPKGSFSTLEIQRTEQGDSAMYLCDSSFMGDTQYFGPGTRLTVL.